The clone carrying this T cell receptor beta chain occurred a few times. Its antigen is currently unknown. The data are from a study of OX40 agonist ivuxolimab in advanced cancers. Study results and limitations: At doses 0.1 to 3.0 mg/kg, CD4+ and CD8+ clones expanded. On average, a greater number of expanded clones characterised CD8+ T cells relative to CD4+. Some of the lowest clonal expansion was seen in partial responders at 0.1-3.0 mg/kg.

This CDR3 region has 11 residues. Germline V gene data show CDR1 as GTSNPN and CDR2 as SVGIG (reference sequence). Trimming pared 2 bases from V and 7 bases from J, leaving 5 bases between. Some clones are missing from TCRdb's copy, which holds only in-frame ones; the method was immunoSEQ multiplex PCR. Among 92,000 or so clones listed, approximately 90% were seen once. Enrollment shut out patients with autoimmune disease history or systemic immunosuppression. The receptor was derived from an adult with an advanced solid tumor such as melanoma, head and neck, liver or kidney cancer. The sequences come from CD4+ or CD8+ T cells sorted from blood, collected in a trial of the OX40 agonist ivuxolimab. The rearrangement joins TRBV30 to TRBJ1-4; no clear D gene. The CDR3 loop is CAWSIREKLFF. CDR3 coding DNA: TGTGCCTGGAGTATCCGTGAAAAACTGTTTTTT.